The 2 T cell receptor beta chains reported below all come from one sample, sequenced in a study of cytomegalovirus exposure and HLA in healthy donors. Here immunoSEQ multiplex PCR was the method, and the copy in TCRdb shows in-frame clones only, minus some. The table includes under 400,000 clones, 70% to 90% detected once. The source material was PBMCs. These receptors were taken from a woman aged 18-29 years in good health and CMV-seronegative.

The chain has TRBV14 and TRBJ2-3; D gene uncertain. This CDR3 comprises 16 residues. Germline CDR1 reads SGHDN; CDR2 reads FVKESK. V lost 0 bases and J 0 bases, leaving 10 bases between the germline ends. In DNA form, the CDR3 reads TGTGCCAGCAGCCAAGATAAACTATCTAGCACAGATACGCAGTATTTT. Translated, it gives CASSQDKLSSTDTQYF.

Of note for this clone: Its ends do not fully match the called genes, so a read error is possible. V is TRBV27 and J is TRBJ2-7, with 9 positions matching TRBD2. The CDR3 has 15 residues. The germline CDR1 and CDR2 sequences are MNHEY and SMNVEV (reference sequence). The CDR3 sequence: CASSLSLSGSFPHDF. The CDR3 DNA is TGTGCCAGCAGTTTATCTCTTAGCGGGAGTTTTCCCCACGACTTC.